This T cell receptor (beta chain) was retrieved from a study of blood T cell repertoires in COVID-19. Overall study: The samples span acute and convalescent COVID-19 from the United States, Italy and Spain. Nucleic acid was either cDNA or gDNA, and it came from T cells, B-cell-depleted T cells, or PBMCs.

In the authors' methods: Cell counts per sample came from amplifying reference gene primers. Profiling relied on immunoSEQ multiplex PCR, and the TCRdb table lists in-frame clones only, not all of them. V, J and clone size reflect that table, while D and trimming were determined from the DNA. The sample holds around 170,000 clones; roughly 84% are singletons and the top ten take around 6.6%. The CDR3 contains 15 residues. Germline loops: CDR1 LGHNA, CDR2 YSLEER. J was trimmed by 5 bases and V by 1 base; bases with no gene match: 3. Input material: peripheral blood. The sequence was collected from a man aged 50 to 59 with active or convalescent COVID-19. This chain connects TRBV4-3 to TRBJ2-1; TRBD1 agrees at 9 bases. The CDR3 here is CASSQGTGVDNEQFF. DNA for the CDR3: TGCGCCAGCAGCCAAGGGACAGGGGTGGACAATGAGCAGTTCTTC.